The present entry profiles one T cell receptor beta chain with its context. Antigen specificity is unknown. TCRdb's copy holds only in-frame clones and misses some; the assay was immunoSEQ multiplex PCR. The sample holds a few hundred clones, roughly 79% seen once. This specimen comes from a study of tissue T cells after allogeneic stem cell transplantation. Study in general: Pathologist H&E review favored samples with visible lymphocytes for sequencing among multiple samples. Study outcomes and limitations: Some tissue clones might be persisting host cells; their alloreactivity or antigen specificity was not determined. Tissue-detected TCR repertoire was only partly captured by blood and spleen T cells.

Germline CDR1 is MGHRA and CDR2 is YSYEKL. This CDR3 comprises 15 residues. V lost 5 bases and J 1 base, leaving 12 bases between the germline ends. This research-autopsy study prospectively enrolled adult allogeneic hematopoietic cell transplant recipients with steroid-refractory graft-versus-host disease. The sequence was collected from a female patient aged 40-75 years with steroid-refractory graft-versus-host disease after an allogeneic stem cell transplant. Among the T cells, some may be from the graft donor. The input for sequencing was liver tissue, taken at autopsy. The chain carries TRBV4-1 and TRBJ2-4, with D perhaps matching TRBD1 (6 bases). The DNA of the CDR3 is TGCGCCAGCAGCAAAAACAGGGAGGCCAAAAACATTCAGTACTTC. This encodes CASSKNREAKNIQYF.